The 22 T cell receptor beta chains given below trace back to one sample, sequenced in a study of neoadjuvant nivolumab and ipilimumab in lung cancer. Measured with immunoSEQ multiplex PCR; TCRdb has only the in-frame clones, and not every one. The repertoire consists of 40,000 to 60,000 clones, with 75% to 90% occurring once and the leading ten covering about 4%. The source was blood, collected before neoadjuvant nivolumab, alone or with ipilimumab. These TCRs come from an adult with non-small cell lung cancer. Some clones in this sample may be carry-over from other donors' samples.

The CDR3 DNA reads as TGTGCCAGCAGCCCAGGATATCAGCCCCAGCATTTT. Translation gives CASSPGYQPQHF. The chain recombines TRBV5-6 with TRBJ1-5, with D hard to call. Trimming took 4 bases from V and 5 from J, leaving 7 bases between them. Germline values: CDR1 SGHDT, CDR2 YYEEEE. This CDR3 spans 12 amino acids.

J is TRBJ2-3 and V is TRBV20-1; 7 positions match TRBD2. The CDR3 has 11 amino acids. V lost 7 bases, J lost 5 bases, and 3 bases stayed unmatched. Germline CDR1 reads DFQATT; CDR2 reads SNEGSKA (reference sequence). This CDR3 is CSVLALDTQYF. CDR3 bases: TGCAGTGTACTAGCGTTAGATACGCAGTATTTT.

This sequence joins TRBV9 and TRBJ2-7; 9 nucleotides agree with TRBD2. The germline V gene has CDR1 SGDLS and CDR2 YYNGEE. V was clipped by 0 bases and J by 4 bases; unmatched bases: 5. CDR3 size: 15 residues. The CDR3 reads CASSVGSGRTYEQYF. The DNA of the CDR3 is TGTGCCAGCAGCGTAGGGAGCGGGAGGACGTACGAGCAGTACTTC.

The CDR3 DNA reads as TGTGCCAGCAGCCAAGGAGGTACAGATACGCAGTATTTT. Translating it yields CASSQGGTDTQYF. The chain recombines TRBV14 with TRBJ2-3; no clear D. The CDR3 is made up of 13 amino acids. Germline CDR1 and CDR2: SGHDN and FVKESK. V was pared by 1 base and J by 3 bases, with 5 bases between.

This chain uses TRBV6-1 with TRBJ2-3, with TRBD2 identical over 9 bases. Germline V lookup: CDR1 MNHNS, CDR2 SASEGT. J lost 1 base, V lost 4 bases, and 0 bases had no gene match. The CDR3 consists of 14 residues. As DNA, the CDR3 is TGTGCCAGCAGTGGGACTAGCGGCACAGATACGCAGTATTTT. Amino acid sequence: CASSGTSGTDTQYF.

V and J are TRBV2 and TRBJ1-4; a possible D gene is TRBD1 (6 bases). Looked up from germline, CDR1 is SNHLY and CDR2 is FYNNEI. The CDR3 length is 15 residues. Trimming took off 6 bases at V and 4 bases at J, with 15 bases between the two ends. In nucleotides, the CDR3 is TGTGCCAGCAGGAAAGAAGACAGGTATAATGAAAAACTGTTTTTT. Translating it yields CASRKEDRYNEKLFF.

The chain links TRBV30 to TRBJ2-7; 12 bases are shared with TRBD1. Trimming cost V 4 bases and J 4 bases; bases outside gene matches: 8. Germline V gene sequence: CDR1 GTSNPN, CDR2 SVGIG (reference sequence). The CDR3 has 15 residues. CDR3 nucleotides: TGTGCCTGGAACAGGGGACAGGGGGCGCAGTACGAGCAGTACTTC. This gives the protein CAWNRGQGAQYEQYF.

The chain combines TRBV7-9 with TRBJ1-2; D is unresolved. CDR3 length: 12 amino acids. Trimming pared 5 bases from V and 6 bases from J, leaving 10 bases between. Germline assignment: CDR1 SEHNR and CDR2 FQNEAQ (reference sequence). CDR3 DNA sequence: TGTGCCAGCAGCCCGGAAACTCATGGCTACACCTTC. Amino acid sequence: CASSPETHGYTF.

The chain has TRBV29-1 and TRBJ2-5; 10 bases match TRBD2. Germline trimming cut 5 bases from V and 4 bases from J; bases unmatched to any gene: 7. From germline, CDR1 is SQVTM and CDR2 ANQGSEA. The CDR3 totals 14 residues. The CDR3 nucleotides read TGCAGCGTTCCGGGACTAGCGACGGGAGAGACCCAGTACTTC. Protein sequence: CSVPGLATGETQYF.

The rearrangement uses TRBV2 and TRBJ2-2, with D uncertain. Germline V gives CDR1 SNHLY, CDR2 FYNNEI. Trimming removed 4 bases from V and 4 bases from J, with 13 bases in between. CDR3 size: 15 residues. As DNA, the CDR3 is TGTGCCAGCAGTGGGTCCTCGGGTCTCACCGGGGAGCTGTTTTTT. It specifies CASSGSSGLTGELFF.

The rearrangement links TRBV5-5 to TRBJ2-4, with TRBD1 identical over 8 bases. This CDR3 is built from 15 residues. Trimming cost V 6 bases and J 3 bases; bases outside gene matches: 8. The V gene's germline CDR1 is SGHKS and CDR2 YYEKEE (reference sequence). For the CDR3, the DNA is TGTGCCAGCACATTTCCCGGGACAGGCAAAAACATTCAGTACTTC. It encodes CASTFPGTGKNIQYF.

This clone occurred a few times. The J gene is TRBJ2-1, the V gene TRBV15; 7 bases map to TRBD2. The germline V gene has CDR1 LNHNV and CDR2 YYDKDF (reference sequence). The CDR3 consists of 15 residues. Unmatched junction bases numbered 14, after V lost 5 bases and J lost 10 bases. CDR3 nucleotide sequence: TGTGCCACCAGCTTGGCGGGAGTGGGGATGGGGGAGCAGTTCTTC. Its protein is CATSLAGVGMGEQFF.

This clone was detected only a few times. The chain carries TRBV6-6 and TRBJ2-7; 9 nucleotides align to TRBD1. Germline lookup yields CDR1 MNHNY and CDR2 SVGAGI (reference sequence). The CDR3 covers 14 residues. Losses at the gene ends were 6 bases for V and 8 bases for J; bases not matched to a gene: 11. Here the CDR3 DNA reads TGTGCCAGCAGCGGAGCCCCGGACAGGGGAAAGCAGTACTTC. Translated: CASSGAPDRGKQYF.

The chain recombines TRBV5-1 with TRBJ2-1, with D uncertain. The CDR3 runs to 12 residues. The germline V and J ends were trimmed by 7 bases and 10 bases, with 15 bases remaining between them. CDR1 is SGHRS, CDR2 YFSETQ, per germline. CDR3 bases: TGCGCCAGCGCGTTTTCAGCCTCAGAGCAGTTCTTC. Amino acids: CASAFSASEQFF.

The chain is built from TRBV11-2 and TRBJ1-2, with 7 positions matching TRBD1. Germline V gene lookup returns CDR1 SGHAT and CDR2 FQNNGV. The CDR3 has 14 residues. J gave up 5 bases and V 5 bases, and 8 bases lay outside the gene matches. The CDR3 DNA follows: TGTGCCAGCAGCCCCTCCGGACAGGCTTATGGCTACACCTTC. It codes for CASSPSGQAYGYTF. Supplemented by reference TRBV11-2 and TRBJ1-2, the full variable domain reads EAGVAQSPRYKIIEKRQSVAFWCNPISGHATLYWYQQILGQGPKLLIQFQNNGVVDDSQLPKDRFSAERLKGVDSTLKIQPAKLEDSAVYLCASSPSGQAYGYTFGSGTRLTVV.

The CDR3 DNA reads TGTGCCACTCGGGACAGGGGGCGGTGGCAGCCCCAGCATTTT. Its protein is CATRDRGRWQPQHF. The chain recombines TRBV19 with TRBJ1-5, with 12 bases fitting TRBD1. The CDR3 extends over 14 amino acids. The V gene's germline CDR1 is LNHDA and CDR2 SQIVND (reference sequence). After removal of 10 bases from V and 7 bases from J, the junction contained 8 bases not matched to a gene.

The chain recombines TRBV19 with TRBJ1-1; the D gene is possibly TRBD1 (5 bases). CDR1 and CDR2 from the germline V gene are LNHDA and SQIVND (reference sequence). The CDR3 has 13 amino acids. V lost 6 bases to trimming and J lost 6 bases, with 14 bases between them. Written as DNA, the CDR3 is TGTGCCAGTAGCTTCCTGACAGCGGCTGAAGCTTTCTTT. Encoded protein: CASSFLTAAEAFF. Full variable domain (outside the CDR3, taken from reference TRBV19 and TRBJ1-1): DGGITQSPKYLFRKEGQNVTLSCEQNLNHDAMYWYRQDPGQGLRLIYYSQIVNDFQKGDIAEGYSVSREKKESFPLTVTSAQKNPTAFYLCASSFLTAAEAFFGQGTRLTVV.

The chain couples TRBV5-6 to TRBJ1-5; the D gene is possibly TRBD1 (6 bases). Per germline, CDR1 SGHDT and CDR2 YYEEEE. The V and J ends lost 3 bases and 6 bases respectively, with 16 bases between them. There are 15 residues in the CDR3. The CDR3 here is CASSSGGGHIQPQHF. The DNA for the CDR3 is TGTGCCAGCAGCTCGGGAGGGGGGCACATTCAGCCCCAGCATTTT.

The J gene is TRBJ2-7, the V gene TRBV7-9, with 9 bases identical to TRBD1. The ends lost 5 bases at V and 1 base at J; junction bases unmatched: 6. Germline V gene sequence: CDR1 SEHNR, CDR2 FQNEAQ (reference sequence). The CDR3 is made up of 15 amino acids. In nucleotides, the CDR3 is TGTGCCAGCAGCCCGTGGGGACAGGGTTCCTACGAGCAGTACTTC. It translates to CASSPWGQGSYEQYF.

V usage is TRBV5-1 and J usage is TRBJ2-1, with a weak D call TRBD1 (5 bases). Germline CDR1 reads SGHRS; CDR2 reads YFSETQ. The CDR3 sequence is 15 residues long. The ends were cut back, 1 base at V and 5 bases at J, with 13 bases in the middle. The CDR3 region has the DNA TGCGCCAGCAGCTTGTCACCAGGGTTAAACAATGAGCAGTTCTTC. This gives the protein CASSLSPGLNNEQFF.

The chain is built from TRBV5-1 and TRBJ2-2; TRBD1 is a possible D gene (5 bases). Germline CDR1 is SGHRS and CDR2 is YFSETQ. This CDR3 comprises 16 residues. Trimming took 4 bases from V and 5 from J, leaving 18 bases between them. DNA of the CDR3: TGCGCCAGCAGCCCATGGACCAGGGCTGGTACCGGGGAGCTGTTTTTT. This encodes CASSPWTRAGTGELFF.

The chain has TRBV5-5 and TRBJ1-4; TRBD1 matches 9 bases. The CDR3 runs 15 residues. The V and J ends lost 3 bases and 3 bases, in that order; junction bases with no gene match: 3. Germline V gene sequence: CDR1 SGHKS, CDR2 YYEKEE (reference sequence). In nucleotides, the CDR3 is TGTGCCAGCAGCTGGGGACAGGGCTCTAATGAAAAACTGTTTTTT. It is translated as CASSWGQGSNEKLFF.